Each of the 3 T cell receptor beta chains below was sequenced from the same sample in a study of shared clonotypes between healthy human individuals. Data came from immunoSEQ multiplex PCR; TCRdb stores just in-frame clones and leaves some out. The sample yields about 2 million clones, about 95% seen once. It was CD45RO-negative cells, positively selected for CCR7, that made up naive CD8 cells, with terminally differentiated effector memory CD45RA+ cells excluded. Material for sequencing was naive CD8+ T cells sorted from blood. These receptors all stem from a man aged 18 to 29 in good health.

The CDR3 reads CASSLGPGQSSYEQYF. In DNA, the CDR3 is TGTGCCAGCAGCTTAGGCCCGGGACAGTCGTCCTACGAGCAGTACTTC. This chain joins TRBV7-9 and TRBJ2-7, with TRBD1 matching 7 bases. The CDR3 has 16 amino acids. In germline, CDR1 is SEHNR, CDR2 FQNEAQ (reference sequence). J lost 1 base, V lost 1 base, and 7 bases had no gene match.

The chain has TRBV30 and TRBJ1-2; 9 nucleotides agree with TRBD1. J was trimmed by 3 bases and V by 2 bases; bases with no gene match: 1. The CDR3 has 13 amino acids. The germline V gene encodes CDR1 GTSNPN and CDR2 SVGIG (reference sequence). This CDR3 reads CAWSRTGDYGYTF. The DNA of the CDR3 is TGTGCCTGGAGTCGGACAGGGGACTATGGCTACACCTTC. Looking up the rest from reference TRBV30 and TRBJ1-2 gives the full variable domain: SQTIHQWPATLVQPVGSPLSLECTVEGTSNPNLYWYRQAAGRGLQLLFYSVGIGQISSEVPQNLSASRPQDRQFILSSKKLLLSDSGFYLCAWSRTGDYGYTFGSGTRLTVV.

The chain joins TRBV6-6 to TRBJ1-1; the D gene is possibly TRBD1 (6 bases). V was clipped by 2 bases and J by 1 base, with 14 bases between them. This CDR3 spans 16 amino acids. Germline values: CDR1 MNHNY, CDR2 SVGAGI (reference sequence). The CDR3 DNA follows: TGTGCCAGCAGTTACCCAAAGACAGGCTCGAACACTGAAGCTTTCTTT. This encodes CASSYPKTGSNTEAFF.